Listed below are T cell receptor beta chains from one sample, sequenced in a study of spatial heterogeneity in lung cancer. Via MiXCR, TCRdb re-called the 5' RACE reads, giving one row per CDR3 protein. The table includes around 60,000 distinct CDR3 sequences, more than 7% detected once. Sequences were derived from PBMCs, sampled at surgery. These receptors were taken from a female donor with early-stage non-small cell lung cancer. The CDR3 runs from the conserved cysteine through the conserved F or W. Each record gives: V gene, CDR3 protein.

v_call: TRBV6-1
cdr3_aa: CASSDDRGGTNEKLFF

v_call: TRBV20-1
cdr3_aa: CSAPRAYEQFF

v_call: TRBV5-1
cdr3_aa: CASSLEGGSTDTQYF

v_call: TRBV28
cdr3_aa: CATLHGSYNSPLHF

v_call: TRBV7-2
cdr3_aa: CASSLVGYLTAGYTF

v_call: TRBV28
cdr3_aa: CASGTAWGNQPQHF

v_call: TRBV10-3
cdr3_aa: CAISIQASGINEQFF

v_call: TRBV7-9
cdr3_aa: CASSEGVLAHEQYF

v_call: TRBV12-3/TRBV12-4
cdr3_aa: CASSLLETQYF

v_call: TRBV7-8
cdr3_aa: CASSLERIRYPVTEQFF

v_call: TRBV7-3
cdr3_aa: CASSLKVAGADEQFF

v_call: TRBV12-3/TRBV12-4
cdr3_aa: CASSELDRPQETQYF

v_call: TRBV5-1
cdr3_aa: CASSFDLGQNYGYTF

v_call: TRBV27
cdr3_aa: CASSSGAWGNTIHF

v_call: TRBV5-1
cdr3_aa: CASSFNGGNGNTIYF

v_call: TRBV4-2
cdr3_aa: CASSHSMDTQYF

v_call: TRBV7-9
cdr3_aa: CASSLVSGGGEKLFF

v_call: TRBV2
cdr3_aa: CASRGTGLNQPQHF

v_call: TRBV12-3/TRBV12-4
cdr3_aa: CASSPSGGTPGLAGHNEQFF

v_call: TRBV5-4
cdr3_aa: CASSSDSSYGYTF

v_call: TRBV11-2
cdr3_aa: CASSNPDRVLFF

v_call: TRBV3-1
cdr3_aa: CASSHGPEIGPPYF

v_call: TRBV7-9
cdr3_aa: CASSAYNEQFF

v_call: TRBV7-3
cdr3_aa: CASSLSGTSTDTQYF

v_call: TRBV20-1
cdr3_aa: CSALLAGVATDTQYF

v_call: TRBV20-1
cdr3_aa: CSARRSPAGGSETQYF

v_call: TRBV7-7
cdr3_aa: CASSSNPTGLETQYF

v_call: TRBV3-1
cdr3_aa: CASSQVQGAEAFF

v_call: TRBV9
cdr3_aa: CASSVGIAGDDTDTQYF

v_call: TRBV4-1
cdr3_aa: CASSQDPGFSGNTIYF